This TCR beta chain originates from a study of T cells after yellow fever vaccination. Looking at the study overall: Low-cell-number fractions underwent preparation using SMART-Seq v4 Ultra Low Input. Study findings and constraints: On re-exposure, the response was weaker but peaked faster, at day 5 versus 15. Overall, a small share of clonotypes was seen in both CD4 and CD8 compartments.

The CDR3 loop spans 15 amino acids. The V and J ends lost 2 bases and 0 bases respectively, with 8 bases between them. A single record per CDR3 protein comes from TCRdb applying MiXCR to the 5' RACE reads. The sample holds just under 600,000 distinct CDR3 sequences, about 13% seen once. With respect to this clonotype: The antigen is not known.

The material was PBMCs, obtained on the day of the yellow fever booster vaccination. The TCR comes from a man aged 30-40 years who received the YFV17D yellow fever vaccine. This rearrangement joins TRBV12-3 or TRBV12-4 to TRBJ2-4; D gene uncertain. The CDR3 nucleotides are TGTGCCAGCAGTTTAATTGGATTAGCCAAAAACATTCAGTACTTC. It is translated as CASSLIGLAKNIQYF.